This T cell receptor beta chain was identified during a study of blood T cell repertoires in COVID-19. Study-level information: Some COVID-19 samples were acute and others convalescent; all came from the United States, Italy and Spain. PBMCs, B-cell-depleted T cells, or T cells were the source of the cDNA or gDNA that made up the material.

In germline, CDR1 is SGHNT, CDR2 YENEEA. The CDR3 spans 15 residues. V lost 5 bases and J 1 base, leaving 13 bases between the germline ends. In the original processing: Amplification of reference gene primers was used by the study to estimate nucleated cell counts. Profiled with immunoSEQ multiplex PCR; TCRdb holds only in-frame clones, not every one. V and J calls and clone size are as listed in that table; D and trimming were resolved from the DNA. The table includes 68,000 or so clones, 70% to 90% detected once. Material for sequencing was peripheral blood. The chain is built from TRBV11-3 and TRBJ2-3; D may be TRBD2 (5 bases). The TCR comes from a woman aged 70 to 79 with acute or convalescent COVID-19. CDR3 sequence (DNA): TGTGCCAGCAGCCCTAGAGCCGGGGGCACAGATACGCAGTATTTT. It yields the protein CASSPRAGGTDTQYF.